This T cell receptor (beta chain) is drawn from a study of CD8 T cells in ankylosing spondylitis. Study-wide results and limits: Matched synovial fluid from ankylosing spondylitis patients was reported to be enriched for disease-linked clones. The study identified a TCR beta motif of under 10 highly homologous variants that appeared characteristic of ankylosing spondylitis blood. In reactive arthritis synovial fluid and blood, some motif variants had been reported before.

There are a few counts of this clonotype. Its specificity is not known. The CDR3 has 15 residues. Trimming took 2 bases from V and 5 from J; bases not matched to a gene: 8. Looked up from germline, CDR1 is SGHVS and CDR2 is FNYEAQ. TCRdb itself ran the 5' RACE reads through MiXCR, one entry per CDR3 protein. Among about 540,000 distinct CDR3 sequences listed, 10% to 15% were seen once. Sequencing was carried out using blood, either unsorted or a sorted T cell fraction (not recorded which). V is TRBV7-6 and J is TRBJ2-5; 7 bases fit TRBD2. This receptor was taken from a male donor with ankylosing spondylitis. CDR3 sequence (DNA): TGTGCCAGCAGCTTATCGGGGACTATAGTCGAGACCCAGTACTTC. It encodes CASSLSGTIVETQYF. Full variable domain (outside the CDR3, taken from reference TRBV7-6 and TRBJ2-5): GAGVSQSPRYKVTKRGQDVALRCDPISGHVSLYWYRQALGQGPEFLTYFNYEAQQDKSGLPNDRFSAERPEGSISTLTIQRTEQRDSAMYRCASSLSGTIVETQYFGPGTRLLVL.